This T cell receptor (beta chain) was observed in a study of CXCR3-negative and CXCR3-positive naive CD8 T cells (dated by TCRdb to between 2017 and 2020). Some background on the complete study: In total, around 140 million TRB reads were obtained, corresponding to roughly 1.5 +/- 0.3 million reads per library. Diversity and physicochemical repertoire analyses covered over 10 donors pooled from two independent experiments. Naive subsets from about five donors and memory cells from 3 donors were included in the TRBV-TRBJ cluster analysis. The paper's findings and limits, for the study overall: Compared with CXCR3-negative naive cells, CXCR3-positive naive cells had TRB CDR3s with higher hydrophobicity (lower Kidera factor 4), lower energy, and higher strength and volume indices. Surface CD5, linked to self-reactivity in mice, was comparable between naive subsets; TCR interaction strength was therefore also inferred from TRB CDR3 physicochemical properties. TRBV-TRBJ usage was similar between naive CXCR3-negative and CXCR3-positive cells from the same donor, while memory cells showed distinct patterns. Freshly isolated PBMCs were used for most assays because CXCR3 expression went down partially after cryopreservation. Repertoire diversity was comparably high in both naive subsets but much lower in memory CD8+ T cells.

As for this clonotype: Its antigen remains unidentified.

TCRdb records NextSeq 550 as the sequencer. The Human TCR Profiling Kit (MiLaboratory) was used to make UMI-labeled 5' RACE TRB cDNA libraries. cDNA synthesis used the entire amount of extracted RNA, and PCR amplification then used the entire amount of cDNA produced. The libraries were made side by side, with each library going through the same number of PCR cycles. Per the original workflow: With a requirement of at least two reads per UMI, MIGEC and MiXCR extracted about 50,000 +/- 10,000 unique UMI-labeled TRB cDNA molecules per library. On average, approximately 40,000 +/- 10,000 functional in-frame TRB CDR3 nucleotide clonotypes lacking stop codons were found per library. Diversity metrics, including normalized Shannon-Wiener and Chao1, were computed in VDJtools after downsampling to 5000 UMI-labeled TRB molecules per sample. VDJtools was used to calculate clonotype-size-weighted physicochemical properties of the central five CDR3 residues, namely interaction energy, strength, volume and Kidera factor 4. After TCRdb reprocessed the reads, each CDR3 protein sequence was kept as one row, without DNA. TCRdb assigned the V and J calls; the authors' analysis was not used. The sample table records 6,000 or so distinct CDR3 sequences. Of the sample, roughly 1.7% falls within the top ten clones.

For every CD8+ T cell subset, hundreds of thousands of cells were flow-sorted straight into RLT lysis buffer, and each subset was sorted in triplicate. To keep memory contaminants out, a stringent definition of naive CD8+ T cells was applied: CD45RO-CCR7+CD27+CD95-. Using standard density gradient centrifugation, peripheral blood mononuclear cells were isolated from buffy coats. Naive CXCR3-negative and CXCR3-positive CD8+ T cells were flow-sorted using a FACSAria III. An RNeasy Mini Kit was used to extract total RNA from the sorted cells. From cysteine to phenylalanine, the CDR3 is 12 amino acids long. DNA is not on record. The germline V gene gives CDR1 as SGHDT and CDR2 as YYEEEE.

This clonotype was sampled from a human donor in good health. Some clones in this sample may be carry-over from other donors' samples. The rearranged segments are TRBV5-6 and TRBJ1-1. The sample was naive CXCR3- CD8+ T cells from blood. The sample's cell subset or site label is to be understood as: CD45RO-CCR7+CD27+CD95- naive CD8+ T cells lacking CXCR3 (TNR3-). This receptor carries the CDR3 CASSPMNTEAFF.